This T cell receptor (beta chain) was documented in a study of Tregs in tolerant kidney transplant recipients. The repertoire was sequenced with immunoSEQ multiplex PCR; TCRdb's copy has only in-frame clones and lacks some. In the table there are 200,000 to 300,000 clones, about 80% of which are singletons. Sequencing used CD4+ T cells from blood. This receptor was obtained from a human donor in good health.

CDR3 loop: CASRPGTGGYDTQYF. The CDR3 DNA reads TGTGCCAGCAGACCCGGGACAGGGGGCTATGATACGCAGTATTTT. The chain combines TRBV5-4 with TRBJ2-3; the match to TRBD1 covers 12 bases. CDR1 SGHNT and CDR2 YYREEE come from the germline V gene (reference sequence). The V gene end was trimmed by 5 bases and the J gene end by 6 bases; junction bases not matched to a gene: 7. The CDR3 is 15 amino acids.